This TCR beta chain stems from a study of Graves' ophthalmopathy and Graves' hyperthyroidism. The germline V gene encodes CDR1 DFQATT and CDR2 SNEGSKA (reference sequence). The CDR3 totals 18 residues. Trimming took off 1 base at V and 3 bases at J, with 22 bases between the two ends. Findings and limits, study-wide: Blood also contained most of the expanded thyroid clonotypes above 0.001 frequency. With more than 60% sensitivity and over 72% specificity, the model predicted ophthalmopathy progression.

None of the included patients had other autoimmune diseases, uncontrolled infections, pregnancy or lactation, as these led to exclusion. Diagnosis used clinical symptoms, serum thyroxine, TRAb, thyroid ultrasound and orbital computed tomography. Transcripts of RNA were the source for amplifying TCR beta CDR3 regions. HTBI primers primed a first-round RT-PCR, and a second-round multiplex PCR followed. TCRdb reprocessed the multiplex PCR reads with MiXCR, giving one entry per CDR3 protein. The sample holds about 1.2 million distinct CDR3 sequences; less than 45% are singletons and the top ten take approximately 10%. As regards this clonotype: Its antigen is not known.

The receptor was isolated from an adult man with Graves' hyperthyroidism. The rearrangement joins TRBV20-1 to TRBJ1-5; D gene ambiguous. The material sequenced was peripheral blood or thyroid tissue (not recorded which). CDR3: CSARVGTLSKFYNQPQHF. DNA for the CDR3: TGCAGTGCTAGAGTAGGAACCCTTTCTAAGTTTTACAATCAGCCCCAGCATTTT.